The clone carrying this T cell receptor (beta chain) was found many times. Its antigen is not identified. This sample's time point: longitudinal time-point 2. Healthy controls consisted of blood bank volunteers in Maryland, USA. There are 14 residues in the CDR3. CDR1 is MDHEN and CDR2 is SYDVKM in the germline V gene. Deletions cut 6 bases from V and 0 bases from J, with 6 bases between. This entry belongs to a study of neurological immune-mediated disorders. Study-level points and caveats: Falling below healthy controls, multiple sclerosis showed the least TCR clonal expansion, while HTLV-1-associated myelopathy showed the most. None of the CDR3 amino acid sequences found in expanded clones was shared across subjects. This suggests that the TCR-beta repertoires were private in all groups.

Each TCR transcript was tagged with a 10-nucleotide random UMI during 5'RACE. TCRdb independently ran MiXCR on the 5' RACE reads; one entry per CDR3 protein. The data show over 55,000 distinct CDR3 sequences, with about 8.9% seen just once and approximately 12% held by the top ten. The source is a man aged 25-45 years in good health. V usage is TRBV28 and J usage is TRBJ2-6; D is undetermined. The sample consisted of PBMCs. The CDR3 DNA reads TGTGCCAGCAGGACCAACTCTGGGGCCAACGTCCTGACTTTC. This gives the protein CASRTNSGANVLTF.